The present T cell receptor (beta chain) was sequenced within a study of CD8 T cells in Susac syndrome (dated by TCRdb to about 2019). Study-level background: Among the Susac syndrome patients who were sequenced, clinically active disease was present in over 5 and clinical remission was observed in under ten. The study used repertoire sequencing to test whether antigen drove CD8+ T cell activation and differentiation in Susac syndrome. At blood withdrawal, Susac syndrome patients were therapy-naive, treated with corticosteroids (with IVIg additionally given to some), or treated with IVIg alone. The paper as a whole reports these results and caveats: The TCR sequencing and HLA analysis was acknowledged to have included a relatively small number of individuals. In the CD4+ T cell repertoire of Susac syndrome patients, clonal expansion was not detected.

High-throughput TCR beta sequencing profiled peripheral blood CD8+ and CD4+ T cells from healthy donors, Susac syndrome patients and multiple sclerosis patients. Recently defined diagnostic criteria for definite or probable disease were met by the Susac syndrome patients. Bulk CD8+ and CD4+ T cells were purified by magnetic negative isolation, whereas CD8+ TEMRA cells were enriched by FACS. Blood was drawn into EDTA tubes, processed within 24 hours, and PBMCs were isolated by density gradient centrifugation. PBMCs intended for TCR sequencing were cryopreserved in liquid nitrogen and were subsequently thawed in a 37 degrees C water bath. The sorted or isolated CD4+, CD8+ and CD8+ TEMRA cells reached a purity of at least 90%. Points on this clonotype: Its specific antigen is unknown. No qualities accompany the bases; no much larger clone lies one base away.

The CDR3, cysteine through phenylalanine, is 16 amino acids long. Solely the CDR3 DNA is kept, with 48 bases framed from the first base. As encoded in the germline V gene, CDR1 is SGHTA while CDR2 is FQGTGA. After removal of 1 base from V and 0 bases from J, the junction retains 3 bases not matched to a gene. RNA was extracted using the RNeasy kit, and roughly 0.5 to 1 ug of the RNA was reverse transcribed with random hexamers. The immunoSEQ multiplex PCR assay, which covers 54 Vbeta and 13 Jbeta segments, was used to amplify TCR beta CDR3 regions. PCR amplification bias was corrected using a synthetic template baseline for primer optimization and computational correction. The study's own analysis went as follows. Reads were assigned to V, D and J genes according to IMGT and analyzed in immunoSEQ Analyzer, with only productive sequences retained. Clonality was computed as one minus Shannon entropy normalized by log2 of the number of productive unique sequences. Public and private clones were assessed among the 100 most prevalent clones of each patient and control. Susac-specific clones were defined as absent from healthy and MS cohorts, some 1,000 published viral clones and other ImmuneACCESS disease sequences. TCRdb reworked the public reads: Q25 trimming with fastp, MiXCR clone assembly, productive beta chains retained. Rows with a matching CDR3 protein are joined into one entry that keeps the most common DNA and genes. TCRdb assigned the V and J calls; the authors' analysis was not used. The sample yields roughly 100,000 distinct CDR3 sequences; about 93% were counted once. The ten largest clones capture about 0.28% of the sample.

The specimen sequenced was CD4+ T cells from PBMCs. The chain uses TRBV7-3 and TRBJ2-3; a stretch of 8 junction bases matches TRBD1. The TCR originated in a human donor with Susac syndrome. The encoded CDR3 is CASSLNTGGSTDTQYF. At the DNA level, the sequence is TGTGCCAGCAGCTTAAATACAGGGGGGAGCACAGATACGCAGTATTTT.